Shown below are 8 T cell receptor beta chains from a single sample sequenced in a study of cytomegalovirus exposure and HLA in healthy donors. The PCR contained 60 Vbeta and 13 Jbeta primers. Generated by immunoSEQ multiplex PCR, the TCRdb table keeps only in-frame clones and is missing some. The listing contains 100,000 to 150,000 clones. Specimen: PBMCs. The receptors were gathered from a man aged 18 to 35 in good health and CMV-seronegative.

J is TRBJ2-7 and V is TRBV2, with D tentatively TRBD2 (6 bases). The V gene's germline CDR1 is SNHLY and CDR2 FYNNEI. V was trimmed by 5 bases and J by 7 bases, leaving 21 bases between them. This CDR3 is built from 15 residues. In DNA form, the CDR3 reads TGTGCCAGCAGTAAGACCGGGACTCAATTACGGGAGCAGTACTTC. It encodes CASSKTGTQLREQYF.

This CDR3 reads CASTVGGAEDTQYF. Written as DNA, the CDR3 is TGCGCCAGCACTGTGGGTGGGGCTGAAGATACGCAGTATTTT. The chain is built from TRBV5-1 and TRBJ2-3; D is perhaps TRBD1 (5 bases). Trimming shortened V by 6 bases and J by 5 bases, and 16 bases separated the two germline ends. CDR3 length equals 14 residues. Germline V CDR1 and CDR2: SGHRS, YFSETQ. The whole variable domain, filled in from reference TRBV5-1 and TRBJ2-3, reads KAGVTQTPRYLIKTRGQQVTLSCSPISGHRSVSWYQQTPGQGLQFLFEYFSETQRNKGNFPGRFSGRQFSNSRSEMNVSTLELGDSALYLCASTVGGAEDTQYFGPGTRLTVL.

Written as DNA, the CDR3 is TGCGCCAGCAGCTCAGGACTAGCGGGGGTCTACGAGCAGTACTTC. As protein: CASSSGLAGVYEQYF. The rearrangement uses TRBV5-1 and TRBJ2-7, with 13 positions matching TRBD2. This CDR3 has 15 residues. Germline-derived CDR1 and CDR2 are SGHRS and YFSETQ. Trimming removed 3 bases from V and 3 bases from J; junction bases left unmatched: 3.

The chain employs TRBV7-2 and TRBJ1-2; D unclear. Trimming pared 6 bases from V and 5 bases from J, leaving 13 bases between. Germline V CDR1 and CDR2: SGHTA, FQGNSA. The CDR3 covers 13 residues. In DNA, the CDR3 is TGTGCCAGCAGGATCGAGGGTCGGTATGGCTACACCTTC. Translating gives CASRIEGRYGYTF.

The rearrangement joins TRBV5-8 to TRBJ1-2, with 10 bases identical to TRBD1. Germline lookup yields CDR1 SGHTS and CDR2 YDEGEE. V shed 4 bases and J 10 bases; nucleotides not matched to a gene: 10. The CDR3 runs to 14 residues. The CDR3 region has the DNA TGTGCCAGCAGCCCTCAGACAGGGGGCAGGAACTACACCTTC. The encoded protein is CASSPQTGGRNYTF.

This chain connects TRBV12-5 to TRBJ2-3, with TRBD2 matching over 8 bases. CDR3 size: 18 residues. Germline V gene lookup returns CDR1 LGHNT and CDR2 FRNRAP. Trimming took 1 base from V and 0 from J; bases not matched to a gene: 9. The CDR3 coding sequence is TGTGCTAGTGGTTTGGCCCGGGGAAGCGGGAGAAGCACAGATACGCAGTATTTT. Protein: CASGLARGSGRSTDTQYF.

V gene TRBV4-1 combines with J gene TRBJ1-5, with 7 bases identical to TRBD1. The ends lost 4 bases at V and 3 bases at J; junction bases unmatched: 6. This CDR3 contains 15 residues. Per the germline V gene, CDR1 is MGHRA and CDR2 is YSYEKL. The CDR3 reads CASSRLDRANQPQHF. The CDR3 DNA is TGCGCCAGCAGCCGGCTAGACAGGGCCAATCAGCCCCAGCATTTT.

The chain employs TRBV18 and TRBJ2-3, with D possibly TRBD1 on 6 matching bases. CDR3 length: 15 amino acids. V was clipped by 0 bases and J by 4 bases, with 11 bases between them. Germline CDR1 and CDR2: KGHSH and LQKENI. The CDR3 sequence: CASSPPTGTADTQYF. CDR3 nucleotides: TGTGCCAGCTCACCACCGACAGGAACGGCAGATACGCAGTATTTT.